The clone carrying this T cell receptor (beta chain) was recorded only once. These data are taken from a study of blood T cell repertoires in COVID-19. The data were produced by immunoSEQ multiplex PCR, yet TCRdb's version contains in-frame clones alone and is incomplete. The table records some 150,000 clones, approximately 86% of them present only once. The receptor was isolated from a woman of 80 years or more in a cohort sampled during active or convalescent COVID-19. The sample was peripheral blood.

The DNA of the CDR3 is TGTGCCAGCAGTTCCCTCCCGAGCGGGAACACTGAAGCTTTCTTT. Its protein is CASSSLPSGNTEAFF. The gene calls are TRBV6-2 or TRBV6-3 and TRBJ1-1; D unclear. From germline, CDR1 is MNHEY and CDR2 SVGEGT. V lost 4 bases to trimming and J lost 1 base, with 13 bases between them. The CDR3 totals 15 residues.